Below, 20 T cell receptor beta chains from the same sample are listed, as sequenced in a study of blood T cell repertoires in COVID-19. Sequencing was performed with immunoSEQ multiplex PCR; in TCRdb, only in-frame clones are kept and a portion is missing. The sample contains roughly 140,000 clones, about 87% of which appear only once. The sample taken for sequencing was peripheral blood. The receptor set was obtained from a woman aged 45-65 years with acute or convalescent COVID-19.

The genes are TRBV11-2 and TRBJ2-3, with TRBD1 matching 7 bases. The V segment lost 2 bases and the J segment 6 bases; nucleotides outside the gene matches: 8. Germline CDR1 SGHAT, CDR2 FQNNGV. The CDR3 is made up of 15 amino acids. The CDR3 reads CASSLTDRLYDTQYF. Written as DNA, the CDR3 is TGTGCCAGCAGCTTAACGGACAGGTTGTACGATACGCAGTATTTT.

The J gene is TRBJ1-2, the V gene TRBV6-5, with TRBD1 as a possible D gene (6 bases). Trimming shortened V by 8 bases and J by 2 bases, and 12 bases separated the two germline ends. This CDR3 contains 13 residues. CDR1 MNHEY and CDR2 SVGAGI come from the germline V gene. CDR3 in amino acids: CASAGQTNYGYTF. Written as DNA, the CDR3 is TGTGCCAGCGCCGGACAGACGAACTATGGCTACACCTTC.

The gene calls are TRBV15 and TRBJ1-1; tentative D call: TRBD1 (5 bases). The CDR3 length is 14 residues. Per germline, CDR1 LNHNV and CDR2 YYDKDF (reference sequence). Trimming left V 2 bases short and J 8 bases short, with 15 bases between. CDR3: CATSRFRGTSEAFF. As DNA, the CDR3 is TGTGCCACCAGCAGATTTAGAGGGACTTCGGAAGCTTTCTTT.

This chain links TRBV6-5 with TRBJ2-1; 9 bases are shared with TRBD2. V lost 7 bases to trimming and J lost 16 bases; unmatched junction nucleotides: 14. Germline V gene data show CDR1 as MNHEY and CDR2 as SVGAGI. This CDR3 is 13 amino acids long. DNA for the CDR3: TGTGCCAGCACCACACGGCGGGAGGGTCCAAACTTCTTC. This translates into CASTTRREGPNFF.

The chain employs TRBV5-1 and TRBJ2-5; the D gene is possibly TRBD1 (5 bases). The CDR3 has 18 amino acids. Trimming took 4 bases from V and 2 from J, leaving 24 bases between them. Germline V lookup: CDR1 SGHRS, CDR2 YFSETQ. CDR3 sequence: CASSLGRRGQGEQETQYF. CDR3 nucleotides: TGCGCCAGCAGCCTTGGCCGACGCGGCCAAGGGGAACAAGAGACCCAGTACTTC. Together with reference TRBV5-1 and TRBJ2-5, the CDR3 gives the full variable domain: KAGVTQTPRYLIKTRGQQVTLSCSPISGHRSVSWYQQTPGQGLQFLFEYFSETQRNKGNFPGRFSGRQFSNSRSEMNVSTLELGDSALYLCASSLGRRGQGEQETQYFGPGTRLLVL.

In nucleotides, the CDR3 is TGTGCCAGCAGTTTCGGGGGTGGTGAAAAACTGTTTTTT. Amino acids: CASSFGGGEKLFF. The chain combines TRBV12-3 or TRBV12-4 with TRBJ1-4; TRBD1 might be the D (5 bases). This CDR3 spans 13 amino acids. Trimming took 3 bases from V and 7 from J, leaving 9 bases between them.

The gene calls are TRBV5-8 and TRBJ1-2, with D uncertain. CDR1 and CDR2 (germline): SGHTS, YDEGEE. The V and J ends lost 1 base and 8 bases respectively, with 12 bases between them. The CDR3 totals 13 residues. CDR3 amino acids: CASSLMGVRGYTF. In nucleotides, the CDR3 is TGTGCCAGCAGCTTGATGGGAGTCAGAGGCTACACCTTC.

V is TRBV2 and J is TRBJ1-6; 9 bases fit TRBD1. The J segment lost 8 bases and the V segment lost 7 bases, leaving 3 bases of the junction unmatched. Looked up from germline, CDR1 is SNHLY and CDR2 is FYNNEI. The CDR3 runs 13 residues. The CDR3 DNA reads TGTGCCAGCATTTGGACAGGGGATTCACCCCTCCACTTT. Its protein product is CASIWTGDSPLHF.

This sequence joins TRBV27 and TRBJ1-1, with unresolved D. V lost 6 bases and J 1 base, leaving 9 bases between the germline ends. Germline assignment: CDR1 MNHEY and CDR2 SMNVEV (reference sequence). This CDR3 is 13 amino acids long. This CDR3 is CASRGTTNTEAFF. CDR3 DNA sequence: TGTGCCAGCAGGGGTACTACGAACACTGAAGCTTTCTTT.

CDR3 bases: TGCGCCAGCAGCTGGAGGACAGGGGGCGCGGAGACCCAGTACTTC. It yields the protein CASSWRTGGAETQYF. The chain couples TRBV5-1 to TRBJ2-5; 11 bases match TRBD1. CDR1 is SGHRS and CDR2 is YFSETQ in the germline V gene. V was pared by 3 bases and J by 5 bases, with 6 bases of the junction left unmatched. CDR3 length: 15 amino acids.

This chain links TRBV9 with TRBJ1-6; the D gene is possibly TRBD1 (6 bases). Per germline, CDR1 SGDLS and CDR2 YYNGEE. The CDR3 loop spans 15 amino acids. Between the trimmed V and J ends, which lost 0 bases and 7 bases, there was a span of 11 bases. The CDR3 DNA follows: TGTGCCAGCAGCGTAGCAGGGGTTGACAATTCACCCCTCCACTTT. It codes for CASSVAGVDNSPLHF.

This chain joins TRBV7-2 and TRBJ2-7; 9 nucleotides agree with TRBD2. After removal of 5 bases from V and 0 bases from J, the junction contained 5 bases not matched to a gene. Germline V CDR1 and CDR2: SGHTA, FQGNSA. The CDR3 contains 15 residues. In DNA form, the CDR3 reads TGTGCCAGCAGCCGTGCTAGCGGGGTCTCCTACGAGCAGTACTTC. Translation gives CASSRASGVSYEQYF.

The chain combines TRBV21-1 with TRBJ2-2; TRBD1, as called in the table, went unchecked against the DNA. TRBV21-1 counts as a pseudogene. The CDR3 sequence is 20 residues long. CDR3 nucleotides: TGTGCCAGCAGCAAATCCCGGGACAGGACGAAATCAGCGAACACCGGGGAGCTGTTTTTT. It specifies CASSKSRDRTKSANTGELFF.

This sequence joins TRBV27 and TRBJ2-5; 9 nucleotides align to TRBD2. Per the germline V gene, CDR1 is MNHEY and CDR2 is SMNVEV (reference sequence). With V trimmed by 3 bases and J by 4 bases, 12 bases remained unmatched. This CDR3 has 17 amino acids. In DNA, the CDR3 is TGTGCCAGCAGTTTTGGGGGGACTAGCAAAATGGTAGAGACCCAGTACTTC. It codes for CASSFGGTSKMVETQYF.

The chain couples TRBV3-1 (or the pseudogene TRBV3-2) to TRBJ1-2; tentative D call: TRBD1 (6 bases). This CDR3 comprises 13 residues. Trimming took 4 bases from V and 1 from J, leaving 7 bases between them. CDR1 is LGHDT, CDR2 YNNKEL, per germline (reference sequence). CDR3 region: CASSPDSNYGYTF. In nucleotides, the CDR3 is TGTGCCAGCAGCCCGGACAGTAACTATGGCTACACCTTC.

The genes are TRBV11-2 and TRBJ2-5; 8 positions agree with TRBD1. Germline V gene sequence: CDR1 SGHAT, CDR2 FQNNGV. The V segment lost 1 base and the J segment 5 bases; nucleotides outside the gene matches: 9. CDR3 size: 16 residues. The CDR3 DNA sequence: TGTGCCAGCAGCTTAGGAGGGCAGGGGGCTGGGGAGACCCAGTACTTC. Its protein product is CASSLGGQGAGETQYF.

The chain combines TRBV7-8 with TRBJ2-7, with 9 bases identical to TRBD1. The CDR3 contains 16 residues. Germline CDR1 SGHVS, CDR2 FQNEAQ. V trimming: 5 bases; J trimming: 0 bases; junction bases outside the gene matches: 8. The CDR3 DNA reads TGTGCCAGCAGCCTTCTACAGGGGGCCGCCTCCTACGAGCAGTACTTC. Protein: CASSLLQGAASYEQYF. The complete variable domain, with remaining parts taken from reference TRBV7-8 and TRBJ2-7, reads GAGVSQSPRYKVAKRGQDVALRCDPISGHVSLFWYQQALGQGPEFLTYFQNEAQLDKSGLPSDRFFAERPEGSVSTLKIQRTQQEDSAVYLCASSLLQGAASYEQYFGPGTRLTVT.

The CDR3 here is CASSRQGDTEAFF. The CDR3 DNA sequence: TGTGCCAGCAGCCGACAGGGGGACACTGAAGCTTTCTTT. The chain has TRBV7-3 and TRBJ1-1; TRBD1 matches 9 bases. CDR3 length equals 13 residues. Germline CDR1 SGHTA, CDR2 FQGTGA. Germline trimming cut 5 bases from V and 3 bases from J; bases unmatched to any gene: 1.

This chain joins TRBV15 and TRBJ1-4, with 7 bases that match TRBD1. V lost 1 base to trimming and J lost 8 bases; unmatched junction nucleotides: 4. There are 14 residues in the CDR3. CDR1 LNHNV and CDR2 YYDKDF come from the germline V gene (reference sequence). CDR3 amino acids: CATSRGQGREKLFF. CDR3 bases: TGTGCCACCAGCAGAGGACAGGGTCGCGAAAAACTGTTTTTT.

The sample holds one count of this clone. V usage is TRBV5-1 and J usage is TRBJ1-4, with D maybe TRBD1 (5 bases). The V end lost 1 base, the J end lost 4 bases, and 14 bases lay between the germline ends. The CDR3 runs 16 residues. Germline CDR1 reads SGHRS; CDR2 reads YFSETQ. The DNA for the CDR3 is TGCGCCAGCAGCTTGCAGGCGGGGGGTGTTAATGAAAAACTGTTTTTT. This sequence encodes CASSLQAGGVNEKLFF.